A single sample is the source of the 31 T cell receptor beta chains below, sequenced in a study of blood T cell repertoires in COVID-19. Assay: immunoSEQ multiplex PCR; the TCRdb copy retains only in-frame clones and omits some. The sample lists tens of thousands of clones; over 70% were seen once. Sequencing was carried out using peripheral blood. The receptor source for this set is a man between 50 and 59 years old with active or convalescent COVID-19.

This rearrangement joins TRBV6-1 to TRBJ2-2, with 7 bases fitting TRBD2. CDR1 and CDR2 (germline): MNHNS, SASEGT. There are 18 residues in the CDR3. Trimming cost V 4 bases and J 4 bases; bases outside gene matches: 15. CDR3 amino acids: CASSAPWGGRRGTGELFF. For the CDR3, the DNA is TGTGCCAGCAGTGCACCTTGGGGCGGGAGACGGGGCACCGGGGAGCTGTTTTTT.

This chain connects TRBV10-1 to TRBJ1-1; D not resolved. CDR1 is WNHNN, CDR2 SYGVQD, per germline (reference sequence). The CDR3 runs to 13 residues. V lost 6 bases to trimming and J lost 2 bases, with 10 bases between them. DNA for the CDR3: TGCGCCAGCAGCCCTAACTTAAACACTGAAGCTTTCTTT. This sequence encodes CASSPNLNTEAFF.

The genes are TRBV2 and TRBJ2-7; 7 bases align to TRBD2. CDR1 is SNHLY, CDR2 FYNNEI, per germline. With V trimmed by 4 bases and J by 3 bases, 15 bases remained unmatched. The CDR3 has 17 residues. CDR3: CASSAPVGAGVGYEQYF. The CDR3, as DNA: TGTGCCAGCAGTGCCCCTGTTGGGGCGGGAGTAGGCTACGAGCAGTACTTC.

V gene TRBV7-2 combines with J gene TRBJ2-2; 8 bases match TRBD1. The CDR3 is made up of 15 amino acids. CDR1 is SGHTA, CDR2 FQGNSA, per germline. Germline trimming cut 2 bases from V and 7 bases from J; bases unmatched to any gene: 6. The CDR3 DNA reads as TGTGCCAGCAGCTTATGGACAGGGAACCGCGGGGAGCTGTTTTTT. Its protein is CASSLWTGNRGELFF.

The chain recombines TRBV27 with TRBJ1-5; D is ambiguous. The V gene's germline CDR1 is MNHEY and CDR2 SMNVEV (reference sequence). The CDR3 runs to 15 residues. V was pared by 2 bases and J by 5 bases, with 13 bases between. This chain's CDR3 is CASSLSPPQYQPQHF. In nucleotides, the CDR3 is TGTGCCAGCAGTTTAAGCCCCCCCCAATATCAGCCCCAGCATTTT.

The genes are TRBV9 and TRBJ2-5; D is ambiguous. This CDR3 has 14 amino acids. The germline V and J ends were trimmed by 0 bases and 3 bases, with 9 bases remaining between them. CDR1 is SGDLS, CDR2 YYNGEE, per germline. CDR3 in DNA: TGTGCCAGCAGCGTAGGTGCTAAAGAAGAGACCCAGTACTTC. It codes for CASSVGAKEETQYF. The full variable domain, completed using reference TRBV9 and TRBJ2-5, is DSGVTQTPKHLITATGQRVTLRCSPRSGDLSVYWYQQSLDQGLQFLIQYYNGEERAKGNILERFSAQQFPDLHSELNLSSLELGDSALYFCASSVGAKEETQYFGPGTRLLVL.

The chain couples TRBV19 to TRBJ2-3, with 14 bases fitting TRBD2. This CDR3 contains 15 residues. The germline gives CDR1 LNHDA, CDR2 SQIVND (reference sequence). V was clipped by 4 bases and J by 7 bases; unmatched bases: 4. The CDR3 region is CASSKGLAGANTQYF. The CDR3 region has the DNA TGTGCCAGTAGTAAGGGACTAGCGGGAGCGAATACGCAGTATTTT. Based on the CDR3 plus reference TRBV19 and TRBJ2-3, the full variable domain is DGGITQSPKYLFRKEGQNVTLSCEQNLNHDAMYWYRQDPGQGLRLIYYSQIVNDFQKGDIAEGYSVSREKKESFPLTVTSAQKNPTAFYLCASSKGLAGANTQYFGPGTRLTVL.

This sequence joins TRBV24-1 and TRBJ2-1; 10 positions agree with TRBD1. CDR1 and CDR2 from the germline V gene are KGHDR and SFDVKD. This CDR3 region has 16 residues. V was clipped by 5 bases and J by 5 bases; unmatched bases: 8. The DNA for the CDR3 is TGTGCCACCAGTGCCCCGACAGGGGGCCTCGACAATGAGCAGTTCTTC. Amino acids: CATSAPTGGLDNEQFF.

In DNA, the CDR3 is TGTGCCAGCACCATCCCCTTAGATCAGCCCCAGCATTTT. Residues: CASTIPLDQPQHF. V and J are TRBV21-1 and TRBJ1-5. TRBV21-1 is recorded as a pseudogene. This CDR3 has 13 amino acids.

This clone was picked up a small number of times. The chain is built from TRBV24-1 and TRBJ1-2; 7 nucleotides align to TRBD1. V trimming: 0 bases; J trimming: 5 bases; junction bases outside the gene matches: 2. The germline gives CDR1 KGHDR, CDR2 SFDVKD. The CDR3 is 14 residues long. The CDR3 DNA reads as TGTGCCACCAGTGATTTGAACAGGGGTTATGGCTACACCTTC. Translated: CATSDLNRGYGYTF.

The rearrangement uses TRBV13 and TRBJ2-3; 7 bases are shared with TRBD2. CDR1 and CDR2 (germline): PRHDT, FYEKMQ (reference sequence). The V gene end was trimmed by 6 bases and the J gene end by 1 base; junction bases not matched to a gene: 10. The CDR3 runs 16 residues. The CDR3 region has the DNA TGTGCCAGCAGTTCCGGTCGGGGACTACGCACAGATACGCAGTATTTT. This translates into CASSSGRGLRTDTQYF.

V gene TRBV30 combines with J gene TRBJ2-1, with TRBD2 as a possible D gene (6 bases). Germline V CDR1 and CDR2: GTSNPN, SVGIG (reference sequence). Trimming took 0 bases from V and 6 from J, leaving 15 bases between them. This CDR3 is 15 amino acids long. The CDR3 DNA reads as TGTGCCTGGAGTGTGGGGGGTTCGGGTCTCAATGAGCAGTTCTTC. It yields the protein CAWSVGGSGLNEQFF.

In the case of this clone: A junction end diverges from the germline sequence, so it may reflect a read error. This sequence joins TRBV25-1 and TRBJ2-7, with 11 bases matching TRBD1. Germline V lookup: CDR1 MGHDK, CDR2 SYGVNS. This CDR3 region has 12 residues. As DNA, the CDR3 is TGCGTCCCGGGACAGGGGGACAACGAGCAGTACTTC. Translated: CVPGQGDNEQYF.

This sequence joins TRBV3-1 (or the pseudogene TRBV3-2) and TRBJ2-7, with 7 bases lining up with TRBD2. Per the germline V gene, CDR1 is LGHDT and CDR2 is YNNKEL (reference sequence). This CDR3 has 14 amino acids. The V and J ends lost 3 bases and 7 bases, in that order; junction bases with no gene match: 9. This chain's CDR3 is CASSHLADRGEQYF. The CDR3 DNA is TGTGCCAGCAGCCATCTAGCGGACCGGGGAGAGCAGTACTTC.

The chain carries TRBV11-3 and TRBJ1-1; D perhaps matches TRBD1 (5 bases). This CDR3 comprises 15 residues. The germline CDR1 and CDR2 sequences are SGHNT and YENEEA. Trimming took 5 bases from V and 4 from J, leaving 17 bases between them. The CDR3 is CASSLPSGGVTEAFF. The CDR3 region has the DNA TGTGCCAGCAGCCTCCCTTCTGGGGGGGTCACTGAAGCTTTCTTT.

The J gene is TRBJ2-5, the V gene TRBV4-2, with 8 bases fitting TRBD1. The CDR3 consists of 15 residues. Germline V lookup: CDR1 LGHNA, CDR2 YNFKEQ. The V segment lost 0 bases and the J segment 3 bases; nucleotides outside the gene matches: 3. CDR3 sequence reads: CASSQEYRGEETQYF. CDR3 nucleotide sequence: TGTGCCAGCAGCCAAGAATACAGGGGGGAAGAGACCCAGTACTTC.

The chain uses TRBV5-6 and TRBJ2-2; 7 nucleotides line up with TRBD1. J was trimmed by 1 base and V by 3 bases; bases with no gene match: 9. The CDR3 totals 17 residues. Germline V gives CDR1 SGHDT, CDR2 YYEEEE. CDR3 coding DNA: TGTGCCAGCAGCTATATAGTGGACAGGTGGAACACCGGGGAGCTGTTTTTT. Protein sequence: CASSYIVDRWNTGELFF.

This chain links TRBV6-6 with TRBJ2-7, with D maybe TRBD1 (6 bases). The CDR3 covers 12 residues. The germline V and J ends were trimmed by 4 bases and 4 bases, with 8 bases remaining between them. Germline CDR1 and CDR2: MNHNY and SVGAGI (reference sequence). CDR3 amino acids: CASSSGVYEQYF. The CDR3 DNA sequence: TGTGCCAGCAGTTCAGGGGTTTACGAGCAGTACTTC.

V and J are TRBV28 and TRBJ1-2; D not certain. Trimming took 2 bases from V and 9 from J, leaving 10 bases between them. Looked up from germline, CDR1 is MDHEN and CDR2 is SYDVKM. The CDR3 loop spans 12 amino acids. This CDR3 is CASSLSRRSYTF. CDR3 sequence (DNA): TGTGCCAGCAGTTTAAGCAGGAGGAGCTACACCTTC.

J is TRBJ1-1 and V is TRBV11-3; D perhaps matches TRBD1 (6 bases). The CDR3 is 16 residues long. V lost 2 bases, J lost 3 bases, and 16 bases lay in between. Germline V lookup: CDR1 SGHNT, CDR2 YENEEA. This CDR3 reads CASSLKYRQADTEAFF. CDR3 sequence (DNA): TGTGCCAGCAGCTTAAAATATCGACAGGCAGACACTGAAGCTTTCTTT.

The rearrangement joins TRBV5-3 to TRBJ1-5; D remains unclear. TRBV5-3 is an ORF for which the function is uncertain. The CDR3 covers 13 residues. V was pared by 6 bases and J by 1 base, with 8 bases between. The CDR3 here is CARKHLSNQPQHF. The CDR3, as DNA: TGTGCCAGAAAACATTTGAGCAATCAGCCCCAGCATTTT.

This chain links TRBV28 with TRBJ1-4; 7 bases map to TRBD1. The CDR3 is made up of 14 amino acids. The germline gives CDR1 MDHEN, CDR2 SYDVKM. V gave up 7 bases and J gave up 6 bases; unmatched junction bases: 8. The CDR3 nucleotides read TGTGCCAGCATGTCGGTCAGGGGGGATGAAAAACTGTTTTTT. Translation: CASMSVRGDEKLFF.

The chain links TRBV5-1 to TRBJ2-7; D not certain. Trimming took off 0 bases at V and 2 bases at J, with 6 bases between the two ends. Germline V CDR1 and CDR2: SGHRS, YFSETQ. This CDR3 region has 13 residues. CDR3 bases: TGCGCCAGCAGCTTGGACAGTCCCTACGAGCAGTACTTC. As protein: CASSLDSPYEQYF.

The J gene is TRBJ1-6, the V gene TRBV27; D is unclear. The V gene lost 5 bases and the J gene lost 8 bases, with 10 bases spanning the gap. Germline assignment: CDR1 MNHEY and CDR2 SMNVEV (reference sequence). The CDR3 is 13 residues long. The CDR3 DNA follows: TGTGCCAGCAGTATCGGCGGAGATTCACCCCTCCACTTT. Translating gives CASSIGGDSPLHF.

The CDR3 nucleotides are TGTGCCAGCAGGAGGACAGGGGGCGGCTATGGCTACACCTTC. This encodes CASRRTGGGYGYTF. The chain carries TRBV5-4 and TRBJ1-2, with 11 bases lining up with TRBD1. Germline CDR1 reads SGHNT; CDR2 reads YYREEE (reference sequence). V lost 5 bases, J lost 4 bases, and 4 bases stayed unmatched. This CDR3 is 14 amino acids long.

The CDR3 sequence is CATSDFHREGEKLFF. CDR3 DNA: TGTGCCACCAGTGATTTTCACAGGGAGGGTGAAAAACTGTTTTTT. V gene TRBV24-1 combines with J gene TRBJ1-4; weak D call: TRBD1 (6 bases). The CDR3 totals 15 residues. In germline, CDR1 is KGHDR, CDR2 SFDVKD. Trimming took off 1 base at V and 7 bases at J, with 12 bases between the two ends.

The chain employs TRBV7-6 and TRBJ2-5; TRBD2 aligns across 11 bases. Germline CDR1 and CDR2: SGHVS and FNYEAQ. CDR3 length: 15 residues. The J segment lost 3 bases and the V segment lost 3 bases, leaving 3 bases of the junction unmatched. The CDR3 DNA reads TGTGCCAGCAGCTTCCTGACTAGCGGGGAAGAGACCCAGTACTTC. Its protein is CASSFLTSGEETQYF.

V is TRBV6-2 or TRBV6-3 and J is TRBJ2-4; 16 bases line up with TRBD2. V lost 6 bases, J lost 4 bases, and 9 bases stayed unmatched. Per germline, CDR1 MNHEY and CDR2 SVGEGT. There are 18 residues in the CDR3. Here the CDR3 reads CASSALGLAGGYKNIQYF. The CDR3 region has the DNA TGTGCCAGCAGCGCCCTGGGACTAGCGGGGGGGTATAAAAACATTCAGTACTTC.

The V and J genes are TRBV5-1 and TRBJ2-7; 8 bases fit TRBD2. Losses at the gene ends were 0 bases for V and 3 bases for J; bases not matched to a gene: 5. This CDR3 spans 15 amino acids. Germline assignment: CDR1 SGHRS and CDR2 YFSETQ. CDR3 loop: CASSLDGGALYEQYF. The CDR3, as DNA: TGCGCCAGCAGCTTGGACGGGGGGGCCCTCTACGAGCAGTACTTC.

The rearrangement uses TRBV2 and TRBJ2-5, with 8 bases that match TRBD2. CDR3 length equals 13 residues. Germline values: CDR1 SNHLY, CDR2 FYNNEI. J lost 5 bases, V lost 6 bases, and 5 bases had no gene match. The DNA for the CDR3 is TGTGCCAGCAGCCTGGGACTAGTCGAGACCCAGTACTTC. Amino acid sequence: CASSLGLVETQYF.

The sample holds one count of this clone. The chain combines TRBV29-1 with TRBJ1-2, with D tentatively TRBD1 (5 bases). The CDR3 is made up of 12 amino acids. V was shortened by 0 bases and J by 8 bases, with 10 bases between the two germline ends. Germline CDR1 is SQVTM and CDR2 is ANQGSEA. CDR3 nucleotide sequence: TGCAGCGTTGAAGATCTGGGGGGAGGCTACACCTTC. Protein product: CSVEDLGGGYTF.